This is a list of T cell receptor beta chains from one sample in a study of blood T cell repertoires in COVID-19. Method: immunoSEQ multiplex PCR; TCRdb's copy keeps in-frame clones and lacks some. Here the sample spans roughly 350,000 clones, 88% being singletons. Sequences were obtained from peripheral blood. All receptors come from a woman aged 70-85 years with COVID-19, enrolled during active disease. Both conserved end residues are part of each CDR3. The order of the fields is V gene, clone size, D gene, J gene, CDR3 protein, CDR3 DNA. The D gene is left open where the match is weak. Rows give clone size only sometimes, using once, few, many, or a class for an expanded clone.

>TRBV19|.|.|TRBJ1-3
CASSNGGGTGNTIYF
TGTGCCAGTAGTAACGGAGGAGGAACGGGAAACACCATATATTTT
>TRBV25-1|.|TRBD2|TRBJ2-5
CASGLAGSQETQYF
TGTGCCAGCGGACTAGCGGGATCCCAAGAGACCCAGTACTTC
>TRBV27|.|TRBD1|TRBJ1-3
CASSRTGDSGNTIYF
TGTGCCAGCAGTAGGACAGGGGACTCTGGAAACACCATATATTTT
>TRBV28|few|TRBD1|TRBJ1-1
CASSTSRDRAEAFF
TGTGCCAGCAGTACGTCCCGGGACAGGGCTGAAGCTTTCTTT
>TRBV4-3|.|TRBD2|TRBJ2-3
CASSQEVAGGRASTDTQYF
TGCGCCAGCAGCCAAGAGGTAGCGGGGGGCCGTGCTAGCACAGATACGCAGTATTTT
>TRBV3-1/TRBV3-2|.|.|TRBJ2-5
CASSQGQGPQETQYF
TGTGCCAGCAGCCAAGGTCAGGGCCCCCAAGAGACCCAGTACTTC
>TRBV19|.|TRBD1|TRBJ1-1
CASRRTGGTEAFF
TGTGCCAGTCGGAGGACAGGGGGGACTGAAGCTTTCTTT
>TRBV19|.|.|TRBJ1-3
CASSEAAYSGNTIYF
TGTGCCAGCTCGGAGGCAGCCTACTCTGGAAACACCATATATTTT
>TRBV7-2|few|.|TRBJ1-1
CASSLSPDTEAFF
TGTGCCAGCAGCTTATCACCGGACACTGAAGCTTTCTTT
>TRBV6-4|.|TRBD1|TRBJ2-2
CASSATGWNGELFF
TGTGCCAGCAGTGCGACAGGGTGGAACGGGGAGCTGTTTTTT
>TRBV5-6|.|TRBD2|TRBJ2-2
CASSWGLERTGELFF
TGTGCCAGCAGCTGGGGACTAGAAAGGACCGGGGAGCTGTTTTTT
>TRBV6-6|.|TRBD1|TRBJ1-2
CASSGQGFVNYGYTF
TGTGCCAGCAGCGGACAGGGGTTTGTTAACTATGGCTACACCTTC
>TRBV11-2|.|.|TRBJ2-2
CASSLQGSGTGELFF
TGTGCCAGCAGCTTACAGGGATCGGGCACCGGGGAGCTGTTTTTT
>TRBV30|.|.|TRBJ2-6
CAWGTGGANVLTF
TGTGCCTGGGGGACGGGAGGGGCCAACGTCCTGACTTTC
>TRBV7-2|.|.|TRBJ2-5
CASSSYETQYF
TGTGCCAGCAGCTCCTATGAGACCCAGTACTTC
>TRBV28|.|.|TRBJ2-1
CASSPPEAAYNEQFF
TGTGCCAGCAGCCCCCCGGAAGCGGCCTACAATGAGCAGTTCTTC
>TRBV27|.|.|TRBJ2-2
CASSLSTVSGELFF
TGTGCCAGCAGTTTATCCACAGTGTCCGGGGAGCTGTTTTTT
>TRBV29-1|.|.|TRBJ1-2
CSVEAPHGYTF
TGCAGCGTTGAGGCACCCCATGGCTACACCTTC
>TRBV5-1|.|TRBD1|TRBJ1-1
CASSRTGGANTEAFF
TGCGCCAGCAGCAGGACAGGGGGCGCGAACACTGAAGCTTTCTTT
>TRBV18|.|TRBD1|TRBJ2-2
CASSPDFGQGWPGELFF
TGTGCCAGCTCACCTGATTTTGGACAGGGCTGGCCCGGGGAGCTGTTTTTT
>TRBV5-6|few|.|TRBJ1-1
CASSLPGRGTEAFF
TGTGCCAGCAGCTTGCCAGGGCGGGGCACTGAAGCTTTCTTT
>TRBV12-5|once|.|TRBJ1-3
CASGLVPGGPSGNTIYF
TGTGCTAGTGGTTTGGTACCCGGCGGTCCCTCTGGAAACACCATATATTTT
>TRBV19|.|TRBD1|TRBJ1-4
CASSIDGQAFATNEKLFF
TGTGCCAGTAGTATTGACGGACAGGCTTTTGCAACTAATGAAAAACTGTTTTTT
>TRBV11-3|once|.|TRBJ2-7
CASSLGGDSSYEQYF
TGTGCCAGCAGCTTAGGGGGGGACAGCTCCTACGAGCAGTACTTC
>TRBV15|.|TRBD1|TRBJ2-7
CATRGTDNEQYF
TGTGCCACCAGGGGGACAGACAACGAGCAGTACTTC
>TRBV28|.|.|TRBJ2-7
CASSFRDRPSYEQYF
TGTGCCAGCAGTTTTAGAGACAGGCCCTCCTACGAGCAGTACTTC
>TRBV29-1|.|TRBD1|TRBJ1-2
CSVRTGDGYTF
TGCAGCGTTAGGACAGGGGACGGCTACACCTTC